The rows below give T cell receptor beta chains drawn from one sample of a study of identical twins. A single record per CDR3 protein comes from TCRdb applying MiXCR to the 5' RACE reads. There are nearly 250,000 distinct CDR3 sequences in the sample; 7% occur only once, and roughly 3.6% lies in the top ten. The same specimen was also included in a second study, on yellow fever vaccine responses in identical twins.

Sequencing was performed on memory (CD45RO+) T cells sorted from blood. The receptor set was obtained from a young woman in good health. CDR3s leave out the opening cysteine and the closing phenylalanine or tryptophan. Fields, in order: V gene, D gene, J gene, CDR3 protein. A D gene is named only where the DNA matches it firmly.

>TRBV20-1|NA|TRBJ1-2
SARRGIGGYT
>TRBV7-2|NA|TRBJ2-1
ASSQGGASYNEQF
>TRBV5-6|NA|TRBJ2-2
ASSRPSPTGELF
>TRBV4-1|NA|TRBJ1-1
ASSQVRGPEAF
>TRBV4-1|NA|TRBJ2-1
ASSQGLRNEQF
>TRBV12-3/TRBV12-4|TRBD2|TRBJ2-3
ASSLTSGSADTQY
>TRBV5-5|NA|TRBJ2-7
ASSWRGPTSEQY
>TRBV18|NA|TRBJ2-5
ASSPQRQETQY
>TRBV5-1|NA|TRBJ2-7
ASSPSGGSSYEQY
>TRBV28|NA|TRBJ1-3
ASSPGQISGNTIY
>TRBV7-9|NA|TRBJ2-7
ASSPFVGFGEGQY
>TRBV20-1|NA|TRBJ2-7
SARQGPYYEQY
>TRBV7-9|NA|TRBJ1-1
PVGEVGTEAF
>TRBV7-8|NA|TRBJ1-5
ASSLGVSGNQPQH
>TRBV25-1|TRBD1|TRBJ2-7
ASSASGTGARKPYEQY
>TRBV10-3|NA|TRBJ1-3
AISDRSDPLAIY
>TRBV20-1|NA|TRBJ2-3
SAKDNRGVDTQY
>TRBV3-1|NA|TRBJ2-2
ASKRGSGELF
>TRBV12-3/TRBV12-4|NA|TRBJ2-7
ASTRGYEQY
>TRBV28|TRBD1|TRBJ2-5
ASSLRGPRKETQY
>TRBV27|NA|TRBJ1-1
ASSQPGSFTEAF
>TRBV20-1|NA|TRBJ1-3
SASPAVPSGNTIY
>TRBV24-1|TRBD2|TRBJ2-1
ATNSGRTPYNEQF
>TRBV5-1|TRBD1|TRBJ1-1
ASSLAEGAATEAF
>TRBV29-1|NA|TRBJ1-1
SVLWGTTEAF
>TRBV7-9|TRBD2|TRBJ2-1
ASSFSGTSGRVYEQF
>TRBV10-3|TRBD1|TRBJ1-5
AISESGGYQPQH
>TRBV11-1|NA|TRBJ2-7
ASSLGGGNFYEQY
>TRBV19|NA|TRBJ2-4
ASRGTKNIQY
>TRBV27|TRBD2|TRBJ2-1
ASSLSGLAGDLFF
>TRBV6-1|NA|TRBJ1-5
ASSEGTENQPQH
>TRBV7-3|TRBD1|TRBJ1-5
ASSLGQGQPQH
>TRBV20-1|TRBD2|TRBJ2-1
SASGGNYNEQF
>TRBV20-1|TRBD2|TRBJ2-1
SARDSGSPYNEQF
>TRBV5-5|NA|TRBJ1-6
ASSLNGRSSYNSPLH
>TRBV27|NA|TRBJ2-2
ASSFGAGKTGELF
>TRBV27|NA|TRBJ2-2
ASSSDSLGAGELF
>TRBV11-2|NA|TRBJ1-5
ASSLAENQPQH
>TRBV7-3|TRBD2|TRBJ2-3
ASSLHRAGEGTDTQY
>TRBV7-3|TRBD1|TRBJ1-1
ASSLDRGLSKAF
>TRBV19|NA|TRBJ2-2
ASTQGVIGHPNTGELF
>TRBV5-1|TRBD1|TRBJ2-2
ASSFRDRLYPGELF
>TRBV28|NA|TRBJ1-1
ASSFGNAGWVS
>TRBV24-1|NA|TRBJ2-1
ATSDWNGNEQF
>TRBV6-6|NA|TRBJ1-2
ASTLDTVYGYT
>TRBV24-1|NA|TRBJ2-1
ATSDLLDFNEQF
>TRBV5-1|TRBD2|TRBJ2-1
ASSLSPSGGALEQF
>TRBV12-3/TRBV12-4|TRBD2|TRBJ2-5
ASTMGLAGARETQY
>TRBV5-6|TRBD1|TRBJ2-2
ASSAKFRDRVSTGELF